This T cell receptor beta chain was sequenced for a study of CXCR3-negative and CXCR3-positive naive CD8 T cells (dated by TCRdb to between 2017 and 2020). For context, the study as a whole: In total, some 140 million TRB reads were obtained, corresponding to roughly 1.5 +/- 0.3 million reads per library. Naive subsets from a handful of donors and memory cells from 3 donors were included in the TRBV-TRBJ cluster analysis. Diversity and physicochemical repertoire analyses were performed on about eleven donors pooled from two independent experiments. Paper-wide results and their limitations: Naive CXCR3-negative and CXCR3-positive cells from the same donor showed similar TRBV-TRBJ usage, whereas memory cells showed distinct patterns. TRB CDR3s from CXCR3-positive naive cells showed higher hydrophobicity (lower Kidera factor 4), lower energy, and higher strength and volume indices than CXCR3-negative naive cells. Because surface CD5, which is linked to self-reactivity in mice, was comparable between the naive subsets, TCR interaction strength was also inferred from TRB CDR3 physicochemical properties. Comparably high repertoire diversity was found in both naive subsets, whereas much lower repertoire diversity was found in memory CD8+ T cells. Freshly isolated PBMCs were used for most assays because CXCR3 expression partially decreased after cryopreservation.

The CDR3, cysteine through phenylalanine, is 14 amino acids long. The protein alone is recorded here. Taken from the germline V gene (reference sequence), the CDR1 and CDR2 loops are SEHNR and FQNEAQ. Instrument on record: NextSeq 550. The Human TCR Profiling Kit (MiLaboratory) was used to prepare UMI-labeled 5' RACE TRB cDNA libraries. cDNA synthesis used the entire amount of extracted RNA, and PCR amplification then used the entire amount of cDNA produced. Libraries were prepared in parallel with an identical number of PCR cycles. Concerning the study's data processing: MIGEC and MiXCR extracted about 49,000 +/- 11,000 unique UMI-labeled TRB cDNA molecules per library, requiring at least two reads per UMI. An average of roughly 40,000 +/- 10,000 functional in-frame TRB CDR3 nucleotide clonotypes without stop codons was found per library. After downsampling to 5000 UMI-labeled TRB molecules per sample, diversity metrics, including normalized Shannon-Wiener and Chao1, were computed in VDJtools. For the central five CDR3 residues, VDJtools calculated physicochemical properties weighted by clonotype size, namely interaction energy, strength, volume and Kidera factor 4. TCRdb reprocessed the sequencing reads and holds a single record per CDR3 protein sequence, with no DNA. TCRdb's processing, not the authors' own work, is the source of the V and J calls. The table of this sample itemizes tens of thousands of distinct CDR3 sequences. Approximately 0.74% of the sample is in the top ten clones.

Regarding this clonotype: This clone's antigen is unknown.

For every CD8+ T cell subset, around 300,000 cells were flow-sorted straight into RLT lysis buffer, and each subset was sorted in triplicate. To exclude memory contaminants, naive CD8+ T cells were stringently defined as CD45RO-CCR7+CD27+CD95-. Standard density gradient centrifugation was used to isolate peripheral blood mononuclear cells from buffy coats. A FACSAria III was used to flow-sort naive CXCR3-negative and CXCR3-positive CD8+ T cells. Total RNA was extracted from sorted cells with an RNeasy Mini Kit. The clonotype comes from a human donor in good health. Some clones in this sample may be carry-over from other donors' samples. The sequence is built from TRBV7-9 and TRBJ2-7. The material sequenced was naive CXCR3+ CD8+ T cells from blood. The sample's cell subset or site label, in plain terms: CD45RO-CCR7+CD27+CD95- naive CD8+ T cells expressing CXCR3 (TNR3+). The CDR3 region reads CASSLRGPTYEQYF. Here the CDR3 is joined to the reference TRBV7-9 and TRBJ2-7 genes, and the full variable domain is: DTGVSQNPRHKITKRGQNVTFRCDPISEHNRLYWYRQTLGQGPEFLTYFQNEAQLEKSRLLSDRFSAERPKGSFSTLEIQRTEQGDSAMYLCASSLRGPTYEQYFGPGTRLTVT.